This TCR beta chain was found in a study of T cells in Graves' hyperthyroidism and ophthalmopathy. In this sample, this clonotype turned up many times. The antigen is unknown. Study conclusions and caveats: Ophthalmopathy was predicted by the model a median of about 6.7 months ahead of onset. Clonotypes that were expanded in thyroid above 0.001 mostly appeared in blood too.

CDR3 length: 15 amino acids. Germline CDR1 reads LNHDA; CDR2 reads SQIVND (reference sequence). With 4 bases clipped from V and 2 bases from J, the junction kept 7 bases outside the gene matches. It was RNA transcripts that yielded the amplified TCR beta CDR3 regions. Researchers ran a first-round RT-PCR on the TCR CDR3 using the HTBI primer set. TCRdb used MiXCR to reprocess the multiplex PCR reads, holding one entry per CDR3 protein. The top ten clones hold 11% of a sample with around 520,000 distinct CDR3 sequences, around 22% of them seen once. Input material: blood. This chain links TRBV19 with TRBJ2-5; TRBD1 agrees at 7 bases. The clonotype comes from a woman under 40 with Graves' ophthalmopathy. The CDR3 DNA reads as TGTGCCAGTAGTACGGTAACAGGGGATCAAGAGACCCAGTACTTC. This translates into CASSTVTGDQETQYF.